This T cell receptor (beta chain) originates from a study of T cell responses to AZD1222 COVID-19 vaccine. The wider study: Analyses pooled second doses at about 4 or about 12 weeks.

Per germline, CDR1 SGHDN and CDR2 FVKESK. The CDR3 extends over 14 amino acids. The V gene end was trimmed by 1 base and the J gene end by 4 bases; junction bases not matched to a gene: 2. In regard to this clone: What it binds is not known.

Only in-frame clones appear in the TCRdb table, and some are missing; sequencing was by immunoSEQ multiplex PCR. The data show about 130,000 clones, 94% seen once. General study results and limits: There were vaccine-associated CD4 TCRs across spike, dominant at 160-218 and 743-854. It was only a handful of AZD1222 recipients who were seropositive at baseline. Donors, mostly white British, included more females; clonal diversity was possibly underestimated.

The sequences come from peripheral blood, collected on day 0 of AZD1222 vaccination. The chain employs TRBV14 and TRBJ2-7; 9 bases agree with TRBD2. The TCR was taken from an adult in good health. The CDR3 DNA is TGTGCCAGCAGCCAAGGGGCGGGAGGGTACGAGCAGTACTTC. It translates to CASSQGAGGYEQYF. The full variable domain, completed using reference TRBV14 and TRBJ2-7, is EAGVTQFPSHSVIEKGQTVTLRCDPISGHDNLYWYRRVMGKEIKFLLHFVKESKQDESGMPNNRFLAERTGGTYSTLKVQPAELEDSGVYFCASSQGAGGYEQYFGPGTRLTVT.